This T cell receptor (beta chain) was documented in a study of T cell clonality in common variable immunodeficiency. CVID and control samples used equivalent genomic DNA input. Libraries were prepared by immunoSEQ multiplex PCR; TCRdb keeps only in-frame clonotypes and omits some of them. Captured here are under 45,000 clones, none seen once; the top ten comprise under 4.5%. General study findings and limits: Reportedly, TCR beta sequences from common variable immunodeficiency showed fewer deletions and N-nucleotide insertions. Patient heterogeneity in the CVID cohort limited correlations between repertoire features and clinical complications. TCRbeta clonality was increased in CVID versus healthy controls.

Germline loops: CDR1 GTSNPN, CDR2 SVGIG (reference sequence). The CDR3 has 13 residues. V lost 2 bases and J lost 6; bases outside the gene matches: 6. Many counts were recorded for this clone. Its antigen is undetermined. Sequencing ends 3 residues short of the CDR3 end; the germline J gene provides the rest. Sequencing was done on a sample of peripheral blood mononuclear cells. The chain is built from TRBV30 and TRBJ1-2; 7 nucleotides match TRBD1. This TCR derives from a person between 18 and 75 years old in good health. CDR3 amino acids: CAWSSRGQDGYTF. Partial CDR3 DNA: TGTGCCTGGAGTTCACGTGGACAGGATGGC.